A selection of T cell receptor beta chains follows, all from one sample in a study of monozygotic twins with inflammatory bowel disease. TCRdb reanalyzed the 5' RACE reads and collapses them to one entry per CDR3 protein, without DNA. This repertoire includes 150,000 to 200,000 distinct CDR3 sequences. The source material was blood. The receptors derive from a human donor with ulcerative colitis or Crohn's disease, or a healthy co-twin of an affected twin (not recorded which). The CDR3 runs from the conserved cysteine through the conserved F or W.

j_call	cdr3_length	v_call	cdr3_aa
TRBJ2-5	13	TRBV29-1	CSHGGQNEETQYF
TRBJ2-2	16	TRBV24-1	CATSHGQREVSGELFF
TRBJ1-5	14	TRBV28	CASRPGTLEQPQHF
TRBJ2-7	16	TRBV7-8	CASSLGSGLYSYEQYF
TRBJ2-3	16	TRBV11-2	CASSPNQGTGTDTQYF
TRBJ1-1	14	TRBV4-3	CASSQEVLTDEAFF
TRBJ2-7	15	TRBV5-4	CASSAHGAIGPEQYF
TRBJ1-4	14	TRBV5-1	CASSYGTLGEKLFF
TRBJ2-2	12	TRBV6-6	CASSWVTGELFF
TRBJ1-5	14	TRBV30	CAWNGPNSNQPQHF
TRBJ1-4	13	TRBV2	CASSLPTNEKLFF
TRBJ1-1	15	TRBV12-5	CASGPAAGWDTEAFF
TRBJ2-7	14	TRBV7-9	CASSLNRVWDEQYF
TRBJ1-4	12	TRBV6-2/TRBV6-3	CASSLLRSELFF
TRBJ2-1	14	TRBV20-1	CSARVLGENNEQFF
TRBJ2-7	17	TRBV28	CASSSHETAGSVRGQYF
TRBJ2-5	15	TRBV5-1	CASSLDLRVGETQYF
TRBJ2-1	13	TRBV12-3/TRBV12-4	CASSPDRVNEQFF
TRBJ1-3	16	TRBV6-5	CASSYRGQGLGNTIYF
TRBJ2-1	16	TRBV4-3	CASSQTSGRGLQGQFF
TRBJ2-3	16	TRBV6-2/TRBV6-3	CASSPGLAGVLDTQYF
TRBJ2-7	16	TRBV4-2	CASSQASGTYTYEQYF
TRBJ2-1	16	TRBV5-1	CASSLNEGGAINEQFF
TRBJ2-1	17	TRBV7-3	CASSAGLAGDFSDEQFF
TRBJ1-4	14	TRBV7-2	CASSLSRDREKLFF
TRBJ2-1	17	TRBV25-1	CASSEYKGTSGGHEQFF
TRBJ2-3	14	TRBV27	CATGLADSTDTQYF
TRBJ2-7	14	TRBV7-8	CASTPQRISYEQYF
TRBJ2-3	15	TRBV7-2	CASSPGQSSTDTQYF
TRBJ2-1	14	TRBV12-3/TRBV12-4	CASSFTGSYNEQFF
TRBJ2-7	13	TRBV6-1	CASSIARHYEQYF
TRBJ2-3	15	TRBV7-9	CASSLVSLITDTQYF
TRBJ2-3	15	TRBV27	CASSPSGQALGTQYF
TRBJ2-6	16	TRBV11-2	CASSLGGIAGANVLTF
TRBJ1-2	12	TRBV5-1	CASSLVSGGFTF
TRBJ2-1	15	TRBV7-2	CASSSKWDLMGEQFF
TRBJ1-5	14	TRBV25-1	CASSTSGFQQPQHF
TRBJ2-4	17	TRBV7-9	CASSGLAGGAAKNIQYF
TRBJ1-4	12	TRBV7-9	CASSLSDEKLFF
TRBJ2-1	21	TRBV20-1	CSARDNSGTSGRDSSYNEQFF
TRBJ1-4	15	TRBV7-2	CASSISRATNEKLFF
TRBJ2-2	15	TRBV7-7	CASSVSGEGLRELFF
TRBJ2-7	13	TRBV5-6	CASSLVVSYEQYF
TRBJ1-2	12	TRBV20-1	CSAPGTEYGYTF
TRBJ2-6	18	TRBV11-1	CASSRTGGAYSGANVLTF
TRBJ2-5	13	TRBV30	CAWSEQRRETQYF
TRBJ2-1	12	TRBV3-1	CASSLVFNEQFF
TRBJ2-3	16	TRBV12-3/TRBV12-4	CASSFNVAAGTDTQYF
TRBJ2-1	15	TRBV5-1	CASSLEKGSEGEQFF
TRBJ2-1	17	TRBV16	CASSQYCEVQGVGEQFF
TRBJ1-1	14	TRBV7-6	CASSLGGLNTEAFF